This TCR beta chain originates from a study of blood T cell repertoires in COVID-19. Source study methods: Amplified reference gene primers provided the basis for estimating nucleated cell counts. The assay was immunoSEQ multiplex PCR, and TCRdb's table has in-frame clones only and misses some. The DNA gave D and trimming, while V, J and clone size come from that table. The sample lists just under 20,000 clones, 85% occurring once. Sequenced: peripheral blood. The clonotype originates from a human donor with active COVID-19. The donor label of this sample is uncertain.

As DNA, the CDR3 is TGTGCCAGCAGTTACGACAGGACCTATGGCTACACCTTC. It yields the protein CASSYDRTYGYTF. This chain links TRBV6-5 with TRBJ1-2; D perhaps matches TRBD1 (6 bases). With 2 bases removed from V and 4 bases from J, the gap between germline ends came to 8 bases. CDR3 length equals 13 residues. Germline values: CDR1 MNHEY, CDR2 SVGAGI.